Sequencing of this T cell receptor (beta chain) was carried out in a study of blood T cells in healthy people across ages. General study findings and limits: Unsorted PBMCs blocked a conclusive comparison of naive and antigen-experienced cells.

With a J-beta primer mix and a sample-barcoded 5' primer, a second PCR ran roughly 6 to 11 cycles. TCRdb independently ran MiXCR on the 5' RACE reads; one entry per CDR3 protein. The data hold 1.5 million to 2 million distinct CDR3 sequences, with 35% to 50% observed a single time. For this clonotype: Its antigen remains unidentified.

The CDR3 totals 12 residues. Trimming shortened V by 4 bases and J by 5 bases, and 8 bases separated the two germline ends. CDR1 is SEHNR and CDR2 is FQNEAQ in the germline V gene (reference sequence). The receptor comes from a human donor in good health. The chain employs TRBV7-9 and TRBJ2-5, with D unclear. Sequencing was carried out using blood. CDR3 in DNA: TGTGCCAGCAGCTACGGCATCGAGACCCAGTACTTC. This codes for CASSYGIETQYF. Drawing the rest from reference TRBV7-9 and TRBJ2-5, the complete variable domain is DTGVSQNPRHKITKRGQNVTFRCDPISEHNRLYWYRQTLGQGPEFLTYFQNEAQLEKSRLLSDRFSAERPKGSFSTLEIQRTEQGDSAMYLCASSYGIETQYFGPGTRLLVL.